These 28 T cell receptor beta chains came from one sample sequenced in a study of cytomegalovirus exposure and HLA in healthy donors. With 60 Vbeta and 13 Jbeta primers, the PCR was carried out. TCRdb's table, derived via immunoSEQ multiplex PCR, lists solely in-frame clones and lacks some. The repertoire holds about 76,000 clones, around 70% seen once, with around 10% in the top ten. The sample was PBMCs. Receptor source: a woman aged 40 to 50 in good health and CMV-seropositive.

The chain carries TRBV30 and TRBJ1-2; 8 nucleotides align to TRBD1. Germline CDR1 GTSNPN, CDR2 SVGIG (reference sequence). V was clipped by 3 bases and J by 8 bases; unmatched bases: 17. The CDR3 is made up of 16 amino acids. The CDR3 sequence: CAWRTTGDAKLVGYTF. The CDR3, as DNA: TGTGCCTGGAGAACGACAGGGGACGCAAAATTGGTGGGCTACACCTTC. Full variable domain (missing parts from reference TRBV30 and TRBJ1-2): SQTIHQWPATLVQPVGSPLSLECTVEGTSNPNLYWYRQAAGRGLQLLFYSVGIGQISSEVPQNLSASRPQDRQFILSSKKLLLSDSGFYLCAWRTTGDAKLVGYTFGSGTRLTVV.

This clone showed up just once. CDR3 sequence reads: CASSFSLGTGYPYEQYF. The CDR3 DNA reads as TGTGCCAGCAGCTTCAGCCTAGGGACAGGGTACCCCTACGAGCAGTACTTC. The V call is TRBV5-6, the J call TRBJ2-7; TRBD1 agrees at 9 bases. V dropped 2 bases and J dropped 2; count of bases not matched to a gene: 11. Germline V gives CDR1 SGHDT, CDR2 YYEEEE. The CDR3 covers 17 residues.

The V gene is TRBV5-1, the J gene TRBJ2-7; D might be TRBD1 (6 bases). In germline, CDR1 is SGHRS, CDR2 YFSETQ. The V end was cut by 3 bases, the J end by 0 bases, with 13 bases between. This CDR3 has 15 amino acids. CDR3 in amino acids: CASSSLTGSSYEQYF. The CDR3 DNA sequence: TGCGCCAGCAGCTCGCTGACAGGTAGCTCCTACGAGCAGTACTTC.

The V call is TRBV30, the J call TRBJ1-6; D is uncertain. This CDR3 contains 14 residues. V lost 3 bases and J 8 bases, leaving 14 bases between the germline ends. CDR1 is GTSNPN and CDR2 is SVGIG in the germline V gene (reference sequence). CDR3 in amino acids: CAWRRPTTDSPLHF. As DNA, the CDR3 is TGTGCCTGGAGGCGCCCTACCACAGATTCACCCCTCCACTTT.

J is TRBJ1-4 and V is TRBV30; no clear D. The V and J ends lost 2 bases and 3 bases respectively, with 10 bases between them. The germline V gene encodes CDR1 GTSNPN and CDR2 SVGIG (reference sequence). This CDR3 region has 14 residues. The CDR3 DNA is TGTGCCTGGAGTAGTCGAGCGGCTAATGAAAAACTGTTTTTT. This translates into CAWSSRAANEKLFF. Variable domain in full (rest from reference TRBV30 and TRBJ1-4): SQTIHQWPATLVQPVGSPLSLECTVEGTSNPNLYWYRQAAGRGLQLLFYSVGIGQISSEVPQNLSASRPQDRQFILSSKKLLLSDSGFYLCAWSSRAANEKLFFGSGTQLSVL.

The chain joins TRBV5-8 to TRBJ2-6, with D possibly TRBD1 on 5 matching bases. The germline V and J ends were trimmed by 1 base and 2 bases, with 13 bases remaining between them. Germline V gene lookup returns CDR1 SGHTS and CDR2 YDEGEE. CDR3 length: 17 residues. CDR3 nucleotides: TGTGCCAGCAGCTTGACCCGTCAAGGGGCTGGGGCCAACGTCCTGACTTTC. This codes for CASSLTRQGAGANVLTF.

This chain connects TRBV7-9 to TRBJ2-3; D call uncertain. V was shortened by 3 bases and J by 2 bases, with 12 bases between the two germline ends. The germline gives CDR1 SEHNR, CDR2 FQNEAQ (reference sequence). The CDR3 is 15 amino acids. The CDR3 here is CASSFVGQNTDTQYF. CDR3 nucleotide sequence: TGTGCCAGCAGCTTTGTGGGCCAGAACACAGATACGCAGTATTTT.

The CDR3 spells CAWSGPSDTQYF. CDR3 bases: TGTGCCTGGAGTGGTCCTAGTGATACGCAGTATTTT. The chain is built from TRBV30 and TRBJ2-3; the D is unclear. CDR1 GTSNPN and CDR2 SVGIG come from the germline V gene (reference sequence). V lost 1 base to trimming and J lost 6 bases, with 8 bases between them. The CDR3 has 12 amino acids.

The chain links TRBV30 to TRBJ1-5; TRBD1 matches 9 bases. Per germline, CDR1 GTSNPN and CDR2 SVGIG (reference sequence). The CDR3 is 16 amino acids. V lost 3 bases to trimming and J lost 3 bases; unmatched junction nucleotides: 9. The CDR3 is CAWSTGGWVNNQPQHF. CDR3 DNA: TGTGCCTGGAGCACAGGGGGCTGGGTTAACAATCAGCCCCAGCATTTT.

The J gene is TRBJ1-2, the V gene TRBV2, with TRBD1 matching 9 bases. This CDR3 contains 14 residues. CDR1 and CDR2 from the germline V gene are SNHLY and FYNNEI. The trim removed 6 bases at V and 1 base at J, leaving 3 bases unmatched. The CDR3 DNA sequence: TGTGCCAGCAGCAAGGACAGGGGTAACTATGGCTACACCTTC. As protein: CASSKDRGNYGYTF.

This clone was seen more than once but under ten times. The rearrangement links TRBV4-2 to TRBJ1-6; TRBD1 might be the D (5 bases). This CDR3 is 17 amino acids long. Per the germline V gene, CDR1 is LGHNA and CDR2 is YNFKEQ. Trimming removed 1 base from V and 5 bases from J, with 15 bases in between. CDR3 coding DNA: TGTGCCAGCAGCCAAGTCGACCTGGGGGGGAATAATTCACCCCTCCACTTT. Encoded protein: CASSQVDLGGNNSPLHF.

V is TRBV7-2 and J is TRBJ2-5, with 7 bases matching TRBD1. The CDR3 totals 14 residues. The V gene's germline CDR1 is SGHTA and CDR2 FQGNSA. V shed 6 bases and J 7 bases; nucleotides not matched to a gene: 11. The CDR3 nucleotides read TGTGCCAGCAGTCCCACCGACAGGGTCGGGACCCAGTACTTC. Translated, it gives CASSPTDRVGTQYF. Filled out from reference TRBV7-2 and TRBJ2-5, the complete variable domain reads GAGVSQSPSNKVTEKGKDVELRCDPISGHTALYWYRQSLGQGLEFLIYFQGNSAPDKSGLPSDRFSAERTGGSVSTLTIQRTQQEDSAVYLCASSPTDRVGTQYFGPGTRLLVL.

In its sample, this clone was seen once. The CDR3 protein is CASSLVFAGQGSYRSKNIQYF. In nucleotides, the CDR3 is TGCGCCAGCAGCTTGGTATTCGCGGGACAGGGGTCTTATCGGTCCAAAAACATTCAGTACTTC. The chain is built from TRBV5-1 and TRBJ2-4, with 10 bases identical to TRBD1. The V gene end was trimmed by 0 bases and the J gene end by 2 bases; junction bases not matched to a gene: 17. The CDR3 loop spans 21 amino acids. Germline assignment: CDR1 SGHRS and CDR2 YFSETQ.

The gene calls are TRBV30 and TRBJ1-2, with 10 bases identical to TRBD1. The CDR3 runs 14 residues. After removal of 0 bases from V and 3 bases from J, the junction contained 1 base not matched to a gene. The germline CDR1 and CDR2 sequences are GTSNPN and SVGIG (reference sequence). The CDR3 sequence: CAWSVTGGYYGYTF. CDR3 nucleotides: TGTGCCTGGAGTGTGACAGGGGGCTACTATGGCTACACCTTC. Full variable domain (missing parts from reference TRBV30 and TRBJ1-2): SQTIHQWPATLVQPVGSPLSLECTVEGTSNPNLYWYRQAAGRGLQLLFYSVGIGQISSEVPQNLSASRPQDRQFILSSKKLLLSDSGFYLCAWSVTGGYYGYTFGSGTRLTVV.

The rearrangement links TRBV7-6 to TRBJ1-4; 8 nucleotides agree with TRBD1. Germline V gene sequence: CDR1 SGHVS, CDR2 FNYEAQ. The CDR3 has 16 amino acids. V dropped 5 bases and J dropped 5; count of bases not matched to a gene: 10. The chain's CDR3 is CASSNRVGTGNEKLFF. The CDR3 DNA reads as TGTGCCAGCAGCAATAGGGTGGGGACAGGAAATGAAAAACTGTTTTTT.

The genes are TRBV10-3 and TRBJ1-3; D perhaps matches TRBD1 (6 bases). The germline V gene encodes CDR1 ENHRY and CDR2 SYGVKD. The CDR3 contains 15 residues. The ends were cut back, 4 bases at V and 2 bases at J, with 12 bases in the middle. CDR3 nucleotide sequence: TGTGCCATCAGTGGAATCGGGACAACTGGAAACACCATATATTTT. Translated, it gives CAISGIGTTGNTIYF.

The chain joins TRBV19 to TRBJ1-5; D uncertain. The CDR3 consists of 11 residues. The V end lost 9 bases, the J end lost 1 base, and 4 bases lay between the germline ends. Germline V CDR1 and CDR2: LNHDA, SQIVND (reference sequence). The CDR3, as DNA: TGTGCCAGGGAGAGCAATCAGCCCCAGCATTTT. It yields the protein CARESNQPQHF. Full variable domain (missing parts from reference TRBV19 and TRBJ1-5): DGGITQSPKYLFRKEGQNVTLSCEQNLNHDAMYWYRQDPGQGLRLIYYSQIVNDFQKGDIAEGYSVSREKKESFPLTVTSAQKNPTAFYLCARESNQPQHFGDGTRLSIL.

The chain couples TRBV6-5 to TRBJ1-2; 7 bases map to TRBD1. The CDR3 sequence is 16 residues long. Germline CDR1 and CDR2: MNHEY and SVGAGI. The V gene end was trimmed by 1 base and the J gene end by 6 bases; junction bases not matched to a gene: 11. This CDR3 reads CASSYYLTQGVDGYTF. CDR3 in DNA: TGTGCCAGCAGTTACTATTTAACTCAGGGGGTTGATGGCTACACCTTC.

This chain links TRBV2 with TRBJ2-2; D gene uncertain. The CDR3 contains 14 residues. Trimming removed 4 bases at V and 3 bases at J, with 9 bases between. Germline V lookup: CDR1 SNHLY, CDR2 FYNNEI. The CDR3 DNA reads TGTGCCAGCAGTGGGCAGACTTACACCGGGGAGCTGTTTTTT. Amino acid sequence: CASSGQTYTGELFF.

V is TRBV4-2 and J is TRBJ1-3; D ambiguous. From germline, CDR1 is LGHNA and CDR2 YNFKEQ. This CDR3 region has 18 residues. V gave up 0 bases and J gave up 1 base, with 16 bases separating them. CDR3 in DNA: TGTGCCAGCAGCCAAGAGCGGGCCAGGTCCTTTTCTGGAAACACCATATATTTT. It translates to CASSQERARSFSGNTIYF.

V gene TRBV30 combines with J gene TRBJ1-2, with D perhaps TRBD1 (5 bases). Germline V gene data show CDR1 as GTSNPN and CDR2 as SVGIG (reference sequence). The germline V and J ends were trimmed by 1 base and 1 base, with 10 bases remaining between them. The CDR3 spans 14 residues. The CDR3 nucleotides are TGTGCCTGGAGTGATTCAGGGAATAACTATGGCTACACCTTC. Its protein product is CAWSDSGNNYGYTF.

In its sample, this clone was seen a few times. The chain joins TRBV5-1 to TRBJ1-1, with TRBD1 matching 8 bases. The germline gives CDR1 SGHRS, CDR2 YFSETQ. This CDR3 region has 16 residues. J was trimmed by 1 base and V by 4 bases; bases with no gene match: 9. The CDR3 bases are TGCGCCAGCAGCGGGACAGGCATCTGGGGGAACACTGAAGCTTTCTTT. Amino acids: CASSGTGIWGNTEAFF.

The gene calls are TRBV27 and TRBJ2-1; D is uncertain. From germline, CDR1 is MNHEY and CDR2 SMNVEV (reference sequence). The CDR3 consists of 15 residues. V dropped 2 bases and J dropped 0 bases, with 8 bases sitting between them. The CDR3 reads CASSLDFGSYNEQFF. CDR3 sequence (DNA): TGTGCCAGCAGTTTAGACTTCGGCTCCTACAATGAGCAGTTCTTC.

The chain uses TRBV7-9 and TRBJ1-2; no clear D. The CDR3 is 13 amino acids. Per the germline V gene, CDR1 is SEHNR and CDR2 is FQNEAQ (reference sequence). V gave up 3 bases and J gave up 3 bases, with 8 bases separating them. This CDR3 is CASSFGPDYGYTF. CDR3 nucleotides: TGTGCCAGCAGCTTTGGGCCAGACTATGGCTACACCTTC.

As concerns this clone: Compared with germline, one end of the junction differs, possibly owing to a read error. CDR3 region: CSSSSTSGGQDTQYF. CDR3 sequence (DNA): TGTTCCAGCAGCTCCACTAGCGGTGGTCAAGATACGCAGTATTTT. The chain recombines TRBV7-9 with TRBJ2-3, with TRBD2 matching over 8 bases. The CDR3 covers 15 residues. Germline values: CDR1 SEHNR, CDR2 FQNEAQ (reference sequence).

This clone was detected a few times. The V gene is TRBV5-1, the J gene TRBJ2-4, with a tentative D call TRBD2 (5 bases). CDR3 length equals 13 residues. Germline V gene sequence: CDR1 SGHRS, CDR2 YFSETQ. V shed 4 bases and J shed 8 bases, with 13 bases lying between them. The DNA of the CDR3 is TGCGCCAGCAGCCCGGGATCCCGGGACATTCAGTACTTC. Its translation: CASSPGSRDIQYF.

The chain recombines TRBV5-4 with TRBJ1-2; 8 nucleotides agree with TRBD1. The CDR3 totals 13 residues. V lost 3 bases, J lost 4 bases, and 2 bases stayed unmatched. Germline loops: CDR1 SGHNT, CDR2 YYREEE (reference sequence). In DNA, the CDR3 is TGTGCCAGCAGCTCTGACAGGGGCTATGGCTACACCTTC. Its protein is CASSSDRGYGYTF.

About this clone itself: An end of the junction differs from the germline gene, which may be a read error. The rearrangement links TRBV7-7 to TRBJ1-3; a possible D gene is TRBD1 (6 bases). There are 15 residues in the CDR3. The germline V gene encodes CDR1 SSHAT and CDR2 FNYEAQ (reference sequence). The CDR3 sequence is CASSPDSTSGNTIYF. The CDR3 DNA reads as TGTGCTAGCAGCCCGGACAGTACCTCTGGAAACACCATATATTTT.